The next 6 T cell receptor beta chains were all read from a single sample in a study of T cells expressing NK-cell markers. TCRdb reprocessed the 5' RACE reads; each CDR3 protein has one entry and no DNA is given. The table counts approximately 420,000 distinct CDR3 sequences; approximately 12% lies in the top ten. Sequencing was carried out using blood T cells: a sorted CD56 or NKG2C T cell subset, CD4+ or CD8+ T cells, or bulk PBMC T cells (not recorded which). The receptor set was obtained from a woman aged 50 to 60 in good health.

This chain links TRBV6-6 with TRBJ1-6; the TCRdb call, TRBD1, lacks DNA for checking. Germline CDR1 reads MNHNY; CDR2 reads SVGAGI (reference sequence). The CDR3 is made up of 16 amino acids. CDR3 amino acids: CASSEQGVYSNSPLHF.

The CDR3: CASSFSREPYQETQYF. The J gene is TRBJ2-5, the V gene TRBV7-9; TCRdb returns TRBD2, unconfirmable since there is no DNA. Germline CDR1 and CDR2: SEHNR and FQNEAQ (reference sequence). CDR3 size: 16 residues.

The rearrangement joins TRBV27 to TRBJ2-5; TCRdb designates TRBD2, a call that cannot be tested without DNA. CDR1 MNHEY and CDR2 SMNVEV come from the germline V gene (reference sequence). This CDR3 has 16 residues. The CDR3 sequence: CASSSSGLAGEETQYF.

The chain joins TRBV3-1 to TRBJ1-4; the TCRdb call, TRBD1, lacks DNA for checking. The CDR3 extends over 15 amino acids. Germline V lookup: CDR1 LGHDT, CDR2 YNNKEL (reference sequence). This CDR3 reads CASSPGQGAFEKLFF. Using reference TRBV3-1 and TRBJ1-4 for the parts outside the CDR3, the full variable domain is DTAVSQTPKYLVTQMGNDKSIKCEQNLGHDTMYWYKQDSKKFLKIMFSYNNKELIINETVPNRFSPKSPDKAHLNLHINSLELGDSAVYFCASSPGQGAFEKLFFGSGTQLSVL.

CDR3: CASSFPGADEEAWGYKQYF. The rearrangement links TRBV12-3 or TRBV12-4 to TRBJ2-3; TCRdb outputs TRBD1, but without DNA this stays unchecked. The CDR3 totals 19 residues.

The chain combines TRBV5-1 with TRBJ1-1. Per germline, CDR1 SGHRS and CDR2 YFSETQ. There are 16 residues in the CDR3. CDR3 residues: CASSSGITESNTEAFF.